Shown below are 10 T cell receptor beta chains from a single sample sequenced in a study of blood T cell repertoires in COVID-19. Sequenced by immunoSEQ multiplex PCR; TCRdb stores in-frame clones only, minus some. The sample contains 150,000 to 200,000 clones, approximately 86% of which appear only once. Sequenced: peripheral blood. These TCRs come from a man aged 35 to 55 with active or convalescent COVID-19.

This sequence joins TRBV15 and TRBJ1-3, with D perhaps matching TRBD1 (5 bases). Trimming removed 0 bases from V and 4 bases from J, with 16 bases in between. The CDR3 is 17 residues long. Germline CDR1 reads LNHNV; CDR2 reads YYDKDF (reference sequence). Written as DNA, the CDR3 is TGTGCCACCAGCAGAGATTTCCTACAGGTAGTCGGAAACACCATATATTTT. Its translation: CATSRDFLQVVGNTIYF.

This chain joins TRBV5-1 and TRBJ2-2, with 7 positions matching TRBD1. CDR3 length equals 14 residues. V lost 2 bases to trimming and J lost 6 bases; unmatched junction nucleotides: 4. The V gene's germline CDR1 is SGHRS and CDR2 YFSETQ. This CDR3 is CASSLRQGAGELFF. In DNA form, the CDR3 reads TGCGCCAGCAGCTTACGACAGGGCGCCGGGGAGCTGTTTTTT.

V usage is TRBV19 and J usage is TRBJ2-7; TRBD1 matches at 8 bases. The germline V gene encodes CDR1 LNHDA and CDR2 SQIVND (reference sequence). CDR3 length equals 14 residues. Trimming cost V 3 bases and J 1 base; bases outside gene matches: 2. The CDR3 is CASSIGQGSYEQYF. The CDR3 nucleotides are TGTGCCAGTAGTATTGGACAGGGTTCCTACGAGCAGTACTTC.

The rearrangement links TRBV3-1 (or the pseudogene TRBV3-2) to TRBJ1-5, with a possible D match to TRBD1 (6 bases). The CDR3 consists of 14 residues. Trimming took 5 bases from V and 1 from J, leaving 9 bases between them. The germline V gene has CDR1 LGHDT and CDR2 YNNKEL (reference sequence). For the CDR3, the DNA is TGTGCCAGCAGCTACGGACAGAGCAATCAGCCCCAGCATTTT. Its translation: CASSYGQSNQPQHF.

The rearrangement uses TRBV6-5 and TRBJ1-6; D gene unclear. V was pared by 4 bases and J by 2 bases, with 12 bases between. Per germline, CDR1 MNHEY and CDR2 SVGAGI. The CDR3 is made up of 16 amino acids. The CDR3: CASSWLGSAYNSPLHF. The DNA of the CDR3 is TGTGCCAGCAGTTGGTTAGGGAGCGCCTATAATTCACCCCTCCACTTT.

The V call is TRBV13, the J call TRBJ2-1, with TRBD1 identical over 7 bases. CDR3 length equals 12 residues. The germline gives CDR1 PRHDT, CDR2 FYEKMQ (reference sequence). The V segment lost 4 bases and the J segment 9 bases; nucleotides outside the gene matches: 3. CDR3 residues: CASSSPGGEQFF. The CDR3 coding sequence is TGTGCCAGCAGCTCTCCAGGGGGTGAGCAGTTCTTC.

This sequence joins TRBV4-1 and TRBJ2-3; 10 bases agree with TRBD1. Germline CDR1 is MGHRA and CDR2 is YSYEKL. The CDR3 contains 15 residues. V dropped 1 base and J dropped 2; count of bases not matched to a gene: 0. The CDR3 reads CASSQGQGATDTQYF. For the CDR3, the DNA is TGCGCCAGCAGCCAAGGACAGGGGGCCACAGATACGCAGTATTTT.

The V call is TRBV12-3 or TRBV12-4, the J call TRBJ1-1; D ambiguous. The V gene lost 5 bases and the J gene lost 5 bases, with 9 bases spanning the gap. The CDR3 spans 12 residues. Here the CDR3 reads CASSPGNTEAFF. CDR3 DNA sequence: TGTGCCAGCAGTCCAGGTAATACTGAAGCTTTCTTT.

The rearrangement joins TRBV5-1 to TRBJ1-1; the match to TRBD1 covers 9 bases. V lost 4 bases to trimming and J lost 1 base; unmatched junction nucleotides: 5. The CDR3 sequence is 15 residues long. Germline assignment: CDR1 SGHRS and CDR2 YFSETQ. CDR3 bases: TGCGCCAGCAGCGCGACAGGGGGACAGAACACTGAAGCTTTCTTT. Translating it yields CASSATGGQNTEAFF.

The chain couples TRBV12-5 to TRBJ2-7; D unresolved. Trimming shortened V by 5 bases and J by 0 bases, and 17 bases separated the two germline ends. The germline CDR1 and CDR2 sequences are LGHNT and FRNRAP. This CDR3 contains 16 residues. CDR3 region: CASGTNVINPSYEQYF. CDR3 nucleotide sequence: TGTGCTAGTGGTACTAATGTGATTAACCCCTCCTACGAGCAGTACTTC.